The 32 T cell receptor beta chains presented below share a single source sample, sequenced in a study of control samples from healthy donors and cancer patients. Assay: immunoSEQ multiplex PCR; the TCRdb copy retains only in-frame clones and omits some. This sample has tens of thousands of clones; more than 85% occur once, and the top ten carry approximately 1.5%. Sequenced input: blood. These receptors all stem from a woman in her 30s in good health.

This clone was counted between two and nine times. The rearrangement joins TRBV4-1 to TRBJ2-5, with D possibly being TRBD1 or TRBD2 (6 bases each). Germline values: CDR1 MGHRA, CDR2 YSYEKL. Trimming took off 2 bases at V and 1 base at J, with 11 bases between the two ends. The CDR3 sequence is 15 residues long. The CDR3 here is CASSQRGATQETQYF. In DNA, the CDR3 is TGCGCCAGCAGCCAAAGGGGGGCAACCCAAGAGACCCAGTACTTC.

CDR3 nucleotide sequence: TGTGCCAGCAGTAAGCCGGGACAAAGCTACGAGCAGTACTTC. It specifies CASSKPGQSYEQYF. This chain links TRBV6-5 with TRBJ2-7, with D maybe TRBD1 (6 bases). The CDR3 length is 14 residues. V lost 5 bases and J 3 bases, leaving 14 bases between the germline ends. The V gene's germline CDR1 is MNHEY and CDR2 SVGAGI.

The count of this clone is one. The rearrangement uses TRBV27 and TRBJ2-1, with 10 bases lining up with TRBD1. J lost 4 bases, V lost 4 bases, and 4 bases had no gene match. From germline, CDR1 is MNHEY and CDR2 SMNVEV (reference sequence). The CDR3 loop spans 15 amino acids. The CDR3 DNA follows: TGTGCCAGCAGTTGGGGACAGGGGTTTTACAATGAGCAGTTCTTC. Translated: CASSWGQGFYNEQFF.

The chain recombines TRBV19 with TRBJ1-2, with a possible D match to TRBD1 (6 bases). Germline lookup yields CDR1 LNHDA and CDR2 SQIVND (reference sequence). The CDR3 has 12 residues. V was clipped by 5 bases and J by 3 bases, with 7 bases between them. CDR3 sequence (DNA): TGTGCCAGTAGTTGGACAGACTATGGCTACACCTTC. This sequence encodes CASSWTDYGYTF.

The rearrangement links TRBV25-1 to TRBJ2-1, with TRBD2 matching 7 bases. CDR1 and CDR2 from the germline V gene are MGHDK and SYGVNS. This CDR3 is built from 16 residues. V gave up 3 bases and J gave up 4 bases; unmatched junction bases: 9. In nucleotides, the CDR3 is TGTGCCAGCAGTGACGGGACTACCTACACATACAATGAGCAGTTCTTC. Amino acids: CASSDGTTYTYNEQFF. The full variable domain, with the rest looked up from reference TRBV25-1 and TRBJ2-1, is EADIYQTPRYLVIGTGKKITLECSQTMGHDKMYWYQQDPGMELHLIHYSYGVNSTEKGDLSSESTVSRIRTEHFPLTLESARPSHTSQYLCASSDGTTYTYNEQFFGPGTRLTVL.

The gene calls are TRBV15 and TRBJ1-1; no clear D gene. The CDR3 loop spans 12 amino acids. V was pared by 1 base and J by 3 bases, with 3 bases between. Per the germline V gene, CDR1 is LNHNV and CDR2 is YYDKDF (reference sequence). Written as DNA, the CDR3 is TGTGCCACCAGCAGAGGACACACTGAAGCTTTCTTT. Translation gives CATSRGHTEAFF. The full variable domain, rest sourced from reference TRBV15 and TRBJ1-1, is DAMVIQNPRYQVTQFGKPVTLSCSQTLNHNVMYWYQQKSSQAPKLLFHYYDKDFNNEADTPDNFQSRRPNTSFCFLDIRSPGLGDTAMYLCATSRGHTEAFFGQGTRLTVV.

The rearrangement joins TRBV6-4 to TRBJ2-6, with unresolved D. The CDR3 has 17 residues. Germline values: CDR1 MRHNA, CDR2 SNTAGT. Trimming cost V 6 bases and J 0 bases, with 15 bases left between them. Here the CDR3 reads CASRIPAKSSGANVLTF. CDR3 in DNA: TGTGCCAGCAGAATACCGGCCAAGAGCTCTGGGGCCAACGTCCTGACTTTC.

This chain links TRBV3-1 (or the pseudogene TRBV3-2) with TRBJ2-2, with 7 bases matching TRBD1. The V and J ends lost 5 bases and 1 base, in that order; junction bases with no gene match: 4. Germline CDR1 and CDR2: LGHDT and YNNKEL (reference sequence). The CDR3 is 15 amino acids. CDR3 in amino acids: CASSSGTENTGELFF. CDR3 DNA sequence: TGTGCCAGCAGCTCCGGGACAGAGAACACCGGGGAGCTGTTTTTT.

This rearrangement joins TRBV27 to TRBJ1-5; D ambiguous. V was cut by 3 bases and J by 4 bases, with 13 bases left in between. CDR3 size: 15 residues. Germline V lookup: CDR1 MNHEY, CDR2 SMNVEV (reference sequence). In DNA, the CDR3 is TGTGCCAGCAGTTTGAAACCAGCGGGGAATCAGCCCCAGCATTTT. It is translated as CASSLKPAGNQPQHF.

The J gene is TRBJ1-2, the V gene TRBV10-3; D is unresolved. Germline CDR1 and CDR2: ENHRY and SYGVKD. The CDR3 extends over 13 amino acids. Between the trimmed V and J ends, which lost 6 bases and 4 bases, there was a span of 12 bases. The CDR3 loop is CAISTVELYGYTF. Here the CDR3 DNA reads TGTGCCATCAGCACAGTAGAACTCTATGGCTACACCTTC.

The chain employs TRBV5-1 and TRBJ2-7, with 12 positions matching TRBD1. The germline V gene encodes CDR1 SGHRS and CDR2 YFSETQ. V trimming: 3 bases; J trimming: 5 bases; junction bases outside the gene matches: 6. The CDR3 is 15 amino acids. Written as DNA, the CDR3 is TGCGCCAGCAGCTCCGGGACAGGGGGCGCCCACGAGCAGTACTTC. This gives the protein CASSSGTGGAHEQYF.

The chain has TRBV7-2 and TRBJ2-7; D is unclear. Trimming shortened V by 7 bases and J by 3 bases, and 19 bases separated the two germline ends. Germline assignment: CDR1 SGHTA and CDR2 FQGNSA. CDR3 length equals 15 residues. This CDR3 is CASTPVPELSYEQYF. In DNA, the CDR3 is TGTGCCAGCACCCCGGTTCCGGAGCTAAGCTACGAGCAGTACTTC.

The V call is TRBV3-1 (or the pseudogene TRBV3-2), the J call TRBJ2-7; D unclear. Looked up from germline, CDR1 is LGHDT and CDR2 is YNNKEL (reference sequence). The CDR3 loop spans 12 amino acids. V lost 2 bases, J lost 0 bases, and 2 bases lay in between. The CDR3 coding sequence is TGTGCCAGCAGCCAATTCTCCTACGAGCAGTACTTC. It encodes CASSQFSYEQYF.

The chain joins TRBV2 to TRBJ1-2; no firm D call. The CDR3 length is 13 residues. CDR1 and CDR2 from the germline V gene are SNHLY and FYNNEI. Trimming removed 8 bases at V and 1 base at J, with 11 bases between. This CDR3 reads CASPVAGNYGYTF. The CDR3 nucleotides are TGTGCCAGCCCAGTGGCGGGTAACTATGGCTACACCTTC.

The chain has TRBV6-5 and TRBJ1-5; weak D call: TRBD1 (5 bases). The CDR3 covers 13 residues. Germline V gene lookup returns CDR1 MNHEY and CDR2 SVGAGI. The V gene lost 10 bases and the J gene lost 0 bases, with 10 bases spanning the gap. Written as DNA, the CDR3 is TGTGCCACTAAGGACAATAGCAATCAGCCCCAGCATTTT. It translates to CATKDNSNQPQHF.

The rearrangement joins TRBV4-2 to TRBJ2-1; 8 nucleotides match TRBD2. V shed 3 bases, J shed 4 bases, and the junction held 8 bases outside the gene matches. Germline values: CDR1 LGHNA, CDR2 YNFKEQ. The CDR3 runs to 16 residues. The CDR3, as DNA: TGTGCCAGCAGCCATTCGAGCGGGAGAATTTACAATGAGCAGTTCTTC. Protein: CASSHSSGRIYNEQFF.

The chain recombines TRBV5-4 with TRBJ1-2; D gene ambiguous. Germline V gives CDR1 SGHNT, CDR2 YYREEE (reference sequence). V was trimmed by 4 bases and J by 1 base, leaving 11 bases between them. The CDR3 consists of 14 residues. Here the CDR3 reads CASSRLDGNYGYTF. CDR3 in DNA: TGTGCCAGCAGCCGTCTCGATGGTAACTATGGCTACACCTTC.

CDR3 region: CASNSWDRAASGANVLTF. The CDR3 DNA is TGTGCCAGCAATTCTTGGGACAGGGCCGCCTCTGGGGCCAACGTCCTGACTTTC. This rearrangement joins TRBV3-1 (or the pseudogene TRBV3-2) to TRBJ2-6, with 9 nucleotides matching TRBD1. Trimming at V came to 7 bases and at J to 0 bases, leaving 10 bases not matched to a gene. This CDR3 has 18 residues. Germline loops: CDR1 LGHDT, CDR2 YNNKEL (reference sequence).

The chain recombines TRBV27 with TRBJ1-5; D remains ambiguous. This CDR3 spans 14 amino acids. Germline CDR1 is MNHEY and CDR2 is SMNVEV (reference sequence). Deletions cut 5 bases from V and 3 bases from J, with 11 bases between. The CDR3 sequence is CASSPREPNQPQHF. In nucleotides, the CDR3 is TGTGCCAGCAGTCCCCGGGAGCCCAATCAGCCCCAGCATTTT.

Only one count was recorded for this clone. The J gene is TRBJ1-5, the V gene TRBV28; TRBD1 aligns across 8 bases. The CDR3 runs 14 residues. J was trimmed by 4 bases and V by 4 bases; bases with no gene match: 3. Germline-derived CDR1 and CDR2 are MDHEN and SYDVKM. This CDR3 is CASSYRDRNQPQHF. CDR3 in DNA: TGTGCCAGCAGTTACCGGGACAGGAATCAGCCCCAGCATTTT.

V and J are TRBV10-3 and TRBJ1-6, with D possibly matching TRBD1 (6 bases). V lost 6 bases to trimming and J lost 6 bases, with 6 bases between them. This CDR3 has 12 amino acids. The germline CDR1 and CDR2 sequences are ENHRY and SYGVKD. The CDR3 sequence: CAIRDSNSPLHF. The CDR3 region has the DNA TGTGCCATCAGGGACAGTAATTCACCCCTCCACTTT.

The rearrangement links TRBV7-3 to TRBJ2-1; TRBD2 agrees at 13 bases. The CDR3 extends over 13 amino acids. Germline CDR1 and CDR2: SGHTA and FQGTGA. Trimming cost V 5 bases and J 15 bases; bases outside gene matches: 7. The CDR3 loop reads CASSPATSGRLFF. DNA of the CDR3: TGTGCCAGCAGCCCCGCGACTAGCGGGAGGTTGTTCTTC.

The chain joins TRBV24-1 to TRBJ1-2; D gene uncertain. The CDR3 is 13 residues long. Trimming pared 5 bases from V and 3 bases from J, leaving 9 bases between. CDR1 is KGHDR, CDR2 SFDVKD, per germline. CDR3 sequence: CATSAPFYYGYTF. CDR3 nucleotide sequence: TGTGCCACCAGTGCCCCCTTTTACTATGGCTACACCTTC.

This sequence joins TRBV20-1 and TRBJ1-1; D unclear. This CDR3 is built from 12 residues. CDR1 is DFQATT and CDR2 is SNEGSKA in the germline V gene (reference sequence). Trimming stripped 3 bases from V and 3 bases from J, with 8 bases between. CDR3 nucleotides: TGCAGTGCTAGTTGGAGGGACACTGAAGCTTTCTTT. Translated, it gives CSASWRDTEAFF.

This clone was counted a few times. This chain joins TRBV12-3 or TRBV12-4 and TRBJ1-5; no clear D. The V and J ends lost 7 bases and 6 bases respectively, with 13 bases between them. The CDR3 extends over 13 amino acids. In DNA, the CDR3 is TGTGCCAGCACCCTCGGCGGTTTTCAGCCCCAGCATTTT. Translation gives CASTLGGFQPQHF.

This chain uses TRBV7-2 with TRBJ1-4; TRBD1 is a possible D gene (5 bases). Trimming cost V 0 bases and J 10 bases, with 15 bases left between them. The CDR3 runs 15 residues. In germline, CDR1 is SGHTA, CDR2 FQGNSA. As DNA, the CDR3 is TGTGCCAGCAGCTTAGCGGGGCAGGGTCGAAGAAAACTGTTTTTT. Translated: CASSLAGQGRRKLFF.

J is TRBJ2-1 and V is TRBV6-6, with 7 positions matching TRBD2. Germline V lookup: CDR1 MNHNY, CDR2 SVGAGI (reference sequence). After removal of 5 bases from V and 5 bases from J, the junction contained 3 bases not matched to a gene. The CDR3 consists of 13 residues. The CDR3 region is CASSGTTDNEQFF. The CDR3 nucleotides read TGTGCCAGCAGTGGGACTACCGACAATGAGCAGTTCTTC.

The V call is TRBV19, the J call TRBJ2-7, with unresolved D. Looked up from germline, CDR1 is LNHDA and CDR2 is SQIVND (reference sequence). The CDR3 is made up of 13 amino acids. The germline V and J ends were trimmed by 5 bases and 1 base, with 9 bases remaining between them. The CDR3 here is CASSRWGSYEQYF. As DNA, the CDR3 is TGTGCCAGTAGTCGTTGGGGATCCTACGAGCAGTACTTC. Combining the CDR3 with reference TRBV19 and TRBJ2-7 gives the whole variable domain DGGITQSPKYLFRKEGQNVTLSCEQNLNHDAMYWYRQDPGQGLRLIYYSQIVNDFQKGDIAEGYSVSREKKESFPLTVTSAQKNPTAFYLCASSRWGSYEQYFGPGTRLTVT.

This clone appeared once. This chain connects TRBV9 to TRBJ2-1; 7 bases are shared with TRBD2. The CDR3 contains 16 residues. The ends lost 0 bases at V and 3 bases at J; junction bases unmatched: 6. CDR1 is SGDLS and CDR2 is YYNGEE in the germline V gene. The CDR3 is CASSVGLAIVYNEQFF. The CDR3 DNA reads as TGTGCCAGCAGCGTAGGACTAGCAATTGTCTACAATGAGCAGTTCTTC.

The chain couples TRBV28 to TRBJ2-2; either TRBD1 or TRBD2 may supply D (6 bases each). V lost 5 bases, J lost 6 bases, and 7 bases lay in between. CDR3 length: 12 amino acids. Per germline, CDR1 MDHEN and CDR2 SYDVKM. The CDR3 DNA sequence: TGTGCCAGCAGTAGGGGGGCCGGGGAGCTGTTTTTT. Amino acids: CASSRGAGELFF. The whole variable domain, filled in from reference TRBV28 and TRBJ2-2, reads DVKVTQSSRYLVKRTGEKVFLECVQDMDHENMFWYRQDPGLGLRLIYFSYDVKMKEKGDIPEGYSVSREKKERFSLILESASTNQTSMYLCASSRGAGELFFGEGSRLTVL.

This rearrangement joins TRBV7-9 to TRBJ1-2; weak D call: TRBD1 (6 bases). V shed 5 bases and J shed 4 bases, with 17 bases lying between them. CDR1 and CDR2 from the germline V gene are SEHNR and FQNEAQ (reference sequence). CDR3 length: 15 residues. CDR3 bases: TGTGCCAGCAGCGCACGGGGGGCCCCAGGCTATGGCTACACCTTC. It yields the protein CASSARGAPGYGYTF.

This sequence joins TRBV6-6 and TRBJ1-2; D might be TRBD1 (5 bases). Germline CDR1 reads MNHNY; CDR2 reads SVGAGI (reference sequence). The CDR3 contains 14 residues. V lost 4 bases to trimming and J lost 8 bases, with 17 bases between them. Here the CDR3 reads CASSFSQGEEGYTF. For the CDR3, the DNA is TGTGCCAGCAGTTTTTCTCAGGGTGAGGAAGGCTACACCTTC.